This is a list of T cell receptor beta chains from one sample in a study of cytotoxic CD8 clonotypes in ibrutinib-treated CLL. Assay used: immunoSEQ multiplex PCR; TCRdb lists only in-frame clones, some missing. The data show around 310,000 clones, with around four fifths seen just once and more than 6% held by the top ten. This specimen consisted of PBMCs, obtained before ibrutinib treatment. These receptors all come from a human donor with chronic lymphocytic leukemia. CDR3s include the opening cysteine and the closing phenylalanine or tryptophan. Fields, in order: CDR3 length, J gene, clone size, D gene, V gene, CDR3 protein, CDR3 DNA. The D gene is left open where the match is weak. Not every row has a clone size; where given, it reads once, few, many or a size class.

len: 12; j_gene: TRBJ2-7; abundance: NA; d_gene: NA; v_gene: TRBV7-2; CDR3aa: CASSFHSYEQYF; CDR3nt: TGTGCCAGCAGCTTTCACTCCTACGAGCAGTACTTC
len: 14; j_gene: TRBJ2-7; abundance: few; d_gene: TRBD2; v_gene: TRBV2; CDR3aa: CATRGGTITGEQYF; CDR3nt: TGTGCCACTCGGGGTGGGACTATTACTGGCGAGCAGTACTTC
len: 10; j_gene: TRBJ1-1; abundance: once; d_gene: NA; v_gene: TRBV20-1; CDR3aa: CSAQNTEAFF; CDR3nt: TGCAGTGCCCAGAACACTGAAGCTTTCTTT
len: 16; j_gene: TRBJ1-5; abundance: NA; d_gene: NA; v_gene: TRBV15; CDR3aa: CATSRELGAVIQPQHF; CDR3nt: TGTGCCACCAGCAGAGAGTTGGGGGCGGTCATTCAGCCCCAGCATTTT
len: 14; j_gene: TRBJ2-5; abundance: few; d_gene: NA; v_gene: TRBV15; CDR3aa: CATSKNERRETQYF; CDR3nt: TGTGCCACCAGCAAAAACGAGAGGAGGGAGACCCAGTACTTC
len: 15; j_gene: TRBJ1-1; abundance: NA; d_gene: NA; v_gene: TRBV5-1; CDR3aa: CASSLAAGMNTEAFF; CDR3nt: TGCGCCAGCAGCTTGGCCGCAGGGATGAACACTGAAGCTTTCTTT
len: 18; j_gene: TRBJ2-1; abundance: NA; d_gene: TRBD1; v_gene: TRBV19; CDR3aa: CASSSRGQGSRSYNEQFF; CDR3nt: TGTGCCAGTAGTAGTAGGGGACAGGGGTCCCGTTCCTACAATGAGCAGTTCTTC
len: 12; j_gene: TRBJ2-2; abundance: few; d_gene: NA; v_gene: TRBV30; CDR3aa: CAWSWGVGELFF; CDR3nt: TGTGCCTGGAGTTGGGGTGTCGGGGAGCTGTTTTTT
len: 15; j_gene: TRBJ1-1; abundance: NA; d_gene: NA; v_gene: TRBV2; CDR3aa: CASSYRRIMNTEAFF; CDR3nt: TGTGCCAGCAGTTACAGACGGATTATGAACACTGAAGCTTTCTTT
len: 17; j_gene: TRBJ2-4; abundance: NA; d_gene: TRBD2; v_gene: TRBV7-9; CDR3aa: CASSLVGGGITQNIQYF; CDR3nt: TGTGCCAGCAGCTTAGTGGGCGGGGGGATTACTCAAAACATTCAGTACTTC
len: 15; j_gene: TRBJ1-5; abundance: few; d_gene: NA; v_gene: TRBV19; CDR3aa: CASSPKEGVMQPQHF; CDR3nt: TGTGCCAGTAGTCCCAAGGAGGGGGTTATGCAGCCCCAGCATTTT
len: 17; j_gene: TRBJ2-1; abundance: NA; d_gene: TRBD2; v_gene: TRBV7-3; CDR3aa: CASSSSIPGLDRGEQFF; CDR3nt: TGTGCCAGCAGCTCCTCAATTCCGGGACTAGATAGGGGCGAGCAGTTCTTC
len: 16; j_gene: TRBJ2-7; abundance: once; d_gene: NA; v_gene: TRBV4-3; CDR3aa: CASSQGPGGVVYEQYF; CDR3nt: TGCGCCAGCAGCCAAGGGCCTGGGGGTGTGGTGTACGAGCAGTACTTC
len: 16; j_gene: TRBJ2-2; abundance: few; d_gene: NA; v_gene: TRBV11-3; CDR3aa: CASSLDRASRTGELFF; CDR3nt: TGTGCCAGCAGCTTAGATCGAGCATCCCGCACCGGGGAGCTGTTTTTT
len: 15; j_gene: TRBJ2-5; abundance: NA; d_gene: TRBD2; v_gene: TRBV7-2; CDR3aa: CASSTSGTRSETQYF; CDR3nt: TGTGCCAGCAGCACATCCGGGACTAGATCTGAGACCCAGTACTTC
len: 15; j_gene: TRBJ1-2; abundance: once; d_gene: TRBD1; v_gene: TRBV18; CDR3aa: CASSLGQGGNYGYTF; CDR3nt: TGTGCCAGCTCACTCGGACAGGGCGGGAACTATGGCTACACCTTC
len: 16; j_gene: TRBJ2-2; abundance: NA; d_gene: NA; v_gene: TRBV25-1; CDR3aa: CASSEWKGPNTGELFF; CDR3nt: TGTGCCAGCAGTGAATGGAAGGGCCCAAACACCGGGGAGCTGTTTTTT
len: 18; j_gene: TRBJ2-3; abundance: NA; d_gene: NA; v_gene: TRBV7-6; CDR3aa: CASSLDPSARASTDTQYF; CDR3nt: TGTGCCAGCAGCTTAGATCCCTCTGCGAGAGCTAGCACAGATACGCAGTATTTT
len: 13; j_gene: TRBJ2-3; abundance: NA; d_gene: NA; v_gene: TRBV7-9; CDR3aa: CASSLVGRDTQYF; CDR3nt: TGTGCCAGCAGCTTAGTGGGCCGGGATACGCAGTATTTT
len: 16; j_gene: TRBJ2-7; abundance: NA; d_gene: NA; v_gene: TRBV2; CDR3aa: CASSEAFYRLSYEQYF; CDR3nt: TGTGCCAGCAGTGAAGCCTTTTACAGGCTCAGCTACGAGCAGTACTTC
len: 14; j_gene: TRBJ2-1; abundance: NA; d_gene: NA; v_gene: TRBV25-1; CDR3aa: CASTTGGAYNEQFF; CDR3nt: TGTGCCAGTACCACAGGAGGGGCCTACAATGAGCAGTTCTTC
len: 12; j_gene: TRBJ1-2; abundance: NA; d_gene: NA; v_gene: TRBV19; CDR3aa: CASSIGGHGYTF; CDR3nt: TGTGCCAGTAGTATTGGGGGGCACGGCTACACCTTC
len: 17; j_gene: TRBJ2-1; abundance: NA; d_gene: TRBD2; v_gene: TRBV2; CDR3aa: CASLLLAGVDLNNEQFF; CDR3nt: TGTGCCAGCCTTTTACTAGCGGGGGTGGATCTTAACAATGAGCAGTTCTTC
len: 12; j_gene: TRBJ1-2; abundance: NA; d_gene: TRBD1; v_gene: TRBV30; CDR3aa: CAWGRQGYGYTF; CDR3nt: TGTGCCTGGGGGAGACAGGGGTATGGCTACACCTTC
len: 15; j_gene: TRBJ2-1; abundance: NA; d_gene: TRBD2; v_gene: TRBV5-1; CDR3aa: CASSSGTSGTDEQFF; CDR3nt: TGCGCCAGCAGCTCCGGGACTAGCGGGACGGATGAGCAGTTCTTC
len: 16; j_gene: TRBJ2-5; abundance: few; d_gene: TRBD2; v_gene: TRBV6-5; CDR3aa: CASSSGLAGGGETQYF; CDR3nt: TGTGCCAGCAGTTCGGGACTAGCGGGAGGCGGAGAGACCCAGTACTTC
len: 14; j_gene: TRBJ2-1; abundance: NA; d_gene: NA; v_gene: TRBV6-5; CDR3aa: CASTHDRGWNEQFF; CDR3nt: TGTGCCAGCACCCACGACAGAGGCTGGAATGAGCAGTTCTTC
len: 14; j_gene: TRBJ2-3; abundance: NA; d_gene: NA; v_gene: TRBV15; CDR3aa: CATSKISRTDTQYF; CDR3nt: TGTGCCACCAGCAAAATCAGTCGCACAGATACGCAGTATTTT
len: 14; j_gene: TRBJ2-1; abundance: NA; d_gene: NA; v_gene: TRBV5-6; CDR3aa: CASSPPPLGGEQFF; CDR3nt: TGTGCCAGCAGCCCCCCACCCTTGGGGGGTGAGCAGTTCTTC
len: 13; j_gene: TRBJ2-7; abundance: few; d_gene: NA; v_gene: TRBV7-8; CDR3aa: CASSLGQIYEQYF; CDR3nt: TGTGCCAGCAGCTTAGGCCAGATCTACGAGCAGTACTTC
len: 12; j_gene: TRBJ2-5; abundance: NA; d_gene: NA; v_gene: TRBV30; CDR3aa: CAWSVVLETQYF; CDR3nt: TGTGCCTGGAGTGTAGTGTTAGAGACCCAGTACTTC
len: 14; j_gene: TRBJ2-1; abundance: once; d_gene: NA; v_gene: TRBV28; CDR3aa: CASSFLASYNEQFF; CDR3nt: TGTGCCAGCAGTTTTTTGGCGTCCTACAATGAGCAGTTCTTC
len: 18; j_gene: TRBJ2-7; abundance: NA; d_gene: TRBD2; v_gene: TRBV7-9; CDR3aa: CASSLATLGGALHYEQYF; CDR3nt: TGTGCCAGCAGCTTAGCAACCCTCGGGGGGGCTCTCCACTACGAGCAGTACTTC
len: 16; j_gene: TRBJ1-1; abundance: NA; d_gene: NA; v_gene: TRBV13; CDR3aa: CASSTEGLLMNTEAFF; CDR3nt: TGTGCCAGCAGCACCGAGGGACTGCTCATGAACACTGAAGCTTTCTTT
len: 10; j_gene: TRBJ1-1; abundance: many; d_gene: NA; v_gene: TRBV2; CDR3aa: CASRYTEAFF; CDR3nt: TGTGCCAGCAGATACACTGAAGCTTTCTTT
len: 14; j_gene: TRBJ2-5; abundance: NA; d_gene: NA; v_gene: TRBV10-3; CDR3aa: CAISESNRLETQYF; CDR3nt: TGTGCCATCAGTGAGTCGAACAGGTTAGAGACCCAGTACTTC
len: 13; j_gene: TRBJ1-3; abundance: NA; d_gene: NA; v_gene: TRBV7-2; CDR3aa: CASSAGLRNTIYF; CDR3nt: TGTGCCAGCAGCGCGGGACTCCGAAACACCATATATTTT
len: 15; j_gene: TRBJ2-1; abundance: NA; d_gene: TRBD2; v_gene: TRBV28; CDR3aa: CASRLLADNYNEQFF; CDR3nt: TGTGCCAGCAGACTCCTAGCGGATAACTACAATGAGCAGTTCTTC
len: 14; j_gene: TRBJ1-2; abundance: NA; d_gene: TRBD1; v_gene: TRBV6-6; CDR3aa: CASSSQGKRDGYTF; CDR3nt: TGTGCCAGCAGTTCACAGGGGAAGAGGGATGGCTACACCTTC
len: 13; j_gene: TRBJ2-5; abundance: NA; d_gene: NA; v_gene: TRBV19; CDR3aa: CASSRGFIETQYF; CDR3nt: TGTGCCAGTAGTAGGGGATTTATAGAGACCCAGTACTTC
len: 17; j_gene: TRBJ2-7; abundance: once; d_gene: TRBD2; v_gene: TRBV11-2; CDR3aa: CASSLVPSGRDVGEQYF; CDR3nt: TGTGCCAGCAGCTTAGTTCCTAGCGGGAGGGATGTTGGCGAGCAGTACTTC
len: 14; j_gene: TRBJ2-5; abundance: NA; d_gene: NA; v_gene: TRBV10-3; CDR3aa: CAISESGARETQYF; CDR3nt: TGTGCCATCAGTGAGTCTGGCGCCCGGGAGACCCAGTACTTC
len: 12; j_gene: TRBJ2-3; abundance: NA; d_gene: TRBD1; v_gene: TRBV10-3; CDR3aa: CAISGTGHTQYF; CDR3nt: TGTGCCATCAGTGGGACAGGTCATACGCAGTATTTT
len: 14; j_gene: TRBJ2-2; abundance: NA; d_gene: NA; v_gene: TRBV6-5; CDR3aa: CASSYEPNTGELFF; CDR3nt: TGTGCCAGCAGTTACGAACCCAACACCGGGGAGCTGTTTTTT
len: 16; j_gene: TRBJ2-3; abundance: NA; d_gene: TRBD2; v_gene: TRBV5-6; CDR3aa: CASSIGTSGSRYTQYF; CDR3nt: TGTGCCAGCAGCATCGGGACTAGCGGGAGCAGGTATACGCAGTATTTT
len: 15; j_gene: TRBJ1-5; abundance: NA; d_gene: NA; v_gene: TRBV19; CDR3aa: CASSIDGNSNQPQHF; CDR3nt: TGTGCCAGTAGTATAGATGGTAATAGCAATCAGCCCCAGCATTTT
len: 13; j_gene: TRBJ1-2; abundance: NA; d_gene: NA; v_gene: TRBV6-1; CDR3aa: CASLLQFNYGYTF; CDR3nt: TGTGCCAGCCTACTCCAGTTTAACTATGGCTACACCTTC
len: 17; j_gene: TRBJ2-1; abundance: NA; d_gene: TRBD2; v_gene: TRBV4-3; CDR3aa: CASSRAGLAGGYNEQFF; CDR3nt: TGCGCCAGCAGCCGAGCGGGGCTAGCGGGAGGCTACAATGAGCAGTTCTTC
len: 14; j_gene: TRBJ1-2; abundance: NA; d_gene: NA; v_gene: TRBV28; CDR3aa: CASSFNVGIRGYTF; CDR3nt: TGTGCCAGCAGTTTCAACGTGGGGATCCGTGGCTACACCTTC
len: 16; j_gene: TRBJ2-1; abundance: NA; d_gene: TRBD2; v_gene: TRBV4-2; CDR3aa: CASSQGTSGSNNEQFF; CDR3nt: TGTGCCAGCAGCCAAGGGACTAGCGGGAGTAACAATGAGCAGTTCTTC
len: 12; j_gene: TRBJ1-1; abundance: NA; d_gene: NA; v_gene: TRBV6-5; CDR3aa: CASRSTGTEAFF; CDR3nt: TGTGCCAGCAGGTCAACAGGGACTGAAGCTTTCTTT
len: 16; j_gene: TRBJ2-7; abundance: NA; d_gene: NA; v_gene: TRBV10-3; CDR3aa: CAISEWGTDNSYEQYF; CDR3nt: TGTGCCATCAGTGAATGGGGGACGGACAACTCCTACGAGCAGTACTTC
len: 15; j_gene: TRBJ2-7; abundance: NA; d_gene: TRBD1; v_gene: TRBV27; CDR3aa: CASSSPGQGDYEQYF; CDR3nt: TGTGCCAGCAGTTCTCCCGGACAGGGAGACTACGAGCAGTACTTC